The next 9 T cell receptor beta chains were all read from a single sample in a study of blood T cell repertoires in COVID-19 (dated by TCRdb to 2020 to 2022). The method behind the library was the immunoSEQ multiplex PCR assay. The clones in this table, taken by TCRdb from immuneACCESS, are in-frame only. Not every clone is retained; where verified, under half of the shortfall comes from an unresolved V gene, and the cause of the rest is unknown. This sample holds roughly 390,000 clones; 75% to 90% were observed only once. Together, the top ten hold roughly 3.6% of the sample. The sequencing input was peripheral blood. These TCRs come from a woman under 30 with acute or convalescent COVID-19.

J is TRBJ1-6 and V is TRBV28, with 7 bases aligning to TRBD1. The CDR3 covers 15 residues. J lost 9 bases, V lost 6 bases, and 11 bases had no gene match. Germline CDR1 MDHEN, CDR2 SYDVKM. The CDR3 nucleotides read TGTGCCAGCAGCCGTAGGGGGCAGGGGGTTTCACCCCTCCACTTT. Its translation: CASSRRGQGVSPLHF.

V usage is TRBV6-5 and J usage is TRBJ1-6; no clear D. This CDR3 region has 14 residues. The V end was cut by 5 bases, the J end by 5 bases, with 10 bases between. Germline CDR1 is MNHEY and CDR2 is SVGAGI. The chain's CDR3 is CASSPRRDNSPLHF. CDR3 DNA sequence: TGTGCCAGCAGTCCCCGGCGGGATAATTCACCCCTCCACTTT.

This chain joins TRBV6-5 and TRBJ1-4; the D is unclear. Germline values: CDR1 MNHEY, CDR2 SVGAGI. The V end was cut by 7 bases, the J end by 4 bases, with 13 bases between. The CDR3 runs 14 residues. The CDR3 sequence is CASTGRHLNEKLFF. For the CDR3, the DNA is TGTGCCAGCACTGGGCGTCACCTTAATGAAAAACTGTTTTTT.

Notes on this clone: The same CDR3 arises from other DNA sequences in this sample as well. The chain is built from TRBV7-3 and TRBJ2-5; no definite D call. The ends were cut back, 5 bases at V and 1 base at J, with 8 bases in the middle. The CDR3 runs 13 residues. Germline assignment: CDR1 SGHTA and CDR2 FQGTGA. The CDR3 loop reads CASSPGAQETQYF. CDR3 DNA sequence: TGTGCCAGCAGCCCTGGAGCCCAAGAGACCCAGTACTTC.

V usage is TRBV2 and J usage is TRBJ2-3, with 10 bases fitting TRBD2. The CDR3 covers 13 residues. Per germline, CDR1 SNHLY and CDR2 FYNNEI. V trimming: 10 bases; J trimming: 4 bases; junction bases outside the gene matches: 5. CDR3 coding DNA: TGTGCCACTTGGACTAGCGGTCCAGATACGCAGTATTTT. Its translation: CATWTSGPDTQYF.

The chain has TRBV5-1 and TRBJ1-1; TRBD1 matches at 8 bases. CDR1 and CDR2 (germline): SGHRS, YFSETQ. There are 12 residues in the CDR3. V shed 5 bases and J 8 bases; nucleotides not matched to a gene: 5. CDR3 region: CASSSQGDEAFF. The CDR3 DNA follows: TGCGCCAGCAGTTCACAGGGGGACGAAGCTTTCTTT.

The genes are TRBV10-2 and TRBJ2-7; 12 nucleotides match TRBD1. The length of the CDR3 is 14 residues. The germline CDR1 and CDR2 sequences are WSHSY and SAAADI. Losses at the gene ends were 6 bases for V and 6 bases for J; bases not matched to a gene: 6. This CDR3 is CASRQGTGGVEQYF. The CDR3 DNA sequence: TGCGCCAGCAGACAAGGGACAGGGGGCGTCGAGCAGTACTTC.

This clone was seen only a few times. The chain uses TRBV25-1 and TRBJ1-6; D is possibly TRBD1 (6 bases). CDR3 length equals 13 residues. Between the trimmed V and J ends, which lost 5 bases and 8 bases, there was a span of 10 bases. The V gene's germline CDR1 is MGHDK and CDR2 SYGVNS. The CDR3 region has the DNA TGTGCCAGCAGTAGGGCAGGGGATTCACCCCTCCACTTT. Translated, it gives CASSRAGDSPLHF.

The V and J genes are TRBV6-5 and TRBJ2-7; 8 bases align to TRBD1. The length of the CDR3 is 16 residues. The trim removed 4 bases at V and 0 bases at J, leaving 8 bases unmatched. Germline V gene data show CDR1 as MNHEY and CDR2 as SVGAGI. CDR3 sequence (DNA): TGTGCCAGCAGTTCCAGGGGGCCGCACAGCTCCTACGAGCAGTACTTC. It encodes CASSSRGPHSSYEQYF.